The 7 T cell receptor beta chains given below trace back to one sample, sequenced in a study of T cells after yellow fever vaccination. TCRdb reprocessed the 5' RACE reads via MiXCR and lists one record per CDR3 protein. The sample carries some 560,000 distinct CDR3 sequences, 15% to 20% recorded once. The sample was PBMCs, taken 15 days after the yellow fever booster vaccination. The receptors were sampled from a man aged 30 to 39 who received the YFV17D yellow fever vaccine.

The sample holds a few counts of this clonotype. V gene TRBV19 combines with J gene TRBJ2-3; 9 nucleotides agree with TRBD2. Per germline, CDR1 LNHDA and CDR2 SQIVND (reference sequence). J lost 2 bases, V lost 6 bases, and 6 bases had no gene match. CDR3 size: 15 residues. The CDR3 sequence is CASRLLAGITDTQYF. The CDR3, as DNA: TGTGCCAGTAGATTACTAGCGGGTATCACAGATACGCAGTATTTT. The entire variable domain, with the rest obtained from reference TRBV19 and TRBJ2-3, is as follows: DGGITQSPKYLFRKEGQNVTLSCEQNLNHDAMYWYRQDPGQGLRLIYYSQIVNDFQKGDIAEGYSVSREKKESFPLTVTSAQKNPTAFYLCASRLLAGITDTQYFGPGTRLTVL.

V is TRBV2 and J is TRBJ2-3; D gene unclear. The germline CDR1 and CDR2 sequences are SNHLY and FYNNEI. CDR3 length equals 14 residues. The V end lost 3 bases, the J end lost 5 bases, and 12 bases lay between the germline ends. As DNA, the CDR3 is TGTGCCAGCAGTGATGTTTGGGGTGAAGATACGCAGTATTTT. This codes for CASSDVWGEDTQYF. The full variable domain, its missing parts supplied by reference TRBV2 and TRBJ2-3, is EPEVTQTPSHQVTQMGQEVILRCVPISNHLYFYWYRQILGQKVEFLVSFYNNEISEKSEIFDDQFSVERPDGSNFTLKIRSTKLEDSAMYFCASSDVWGEDTQYFGPGTRLTVL.

This clonotype was seen a handful of times. This sequence joins TRBV3-1 and TRBJ2-7; TRBD1 aligns across 9 bases. There are 15 residues in the CDR3. V was clipped by 4 bases and J by 5 bases; unmatched bases: 9. The germline gives CDR1 LGHDT, CDR2 YNNKEL (reference sequence). The CDR3 loop reads CASSPSGTGIHEQYF. CDR3 sequence (DNA): TGTGCCAGCAGCCCCTCCGGGACAGGGATTCACGAGCAGTACTTC.

This chain connects TRBV11-2 to TRBJ2-1, with a weak D call TRBD2 (5 bases). CDR1 and CDR2 (germline): SGHAT, FQNNGV. The V gene lost 2 bases and the J gene lost 5 bases, with 7 bases spanning the gap. This CDR3 is built from 13 residues. CDR3 sequence: CASSLYGDNEQFF. The DNA for the CDR3 is TGTGCCAGCAGCTTATACGGGGACAATGAGCAGTTCTTC.

The sample holds a few counts of this clonotype. The J gene is TRBJ2-1, the V gene TRBV27, with D unresolved. Between the trimmed V and J ends, which lost 7 bases and 4 bases, there was a span of 20 bases. The V gene's germline CDR1 is MNHEY and CDR2 SMNVEV (reference sequence). The CDR3 totals 16 residues. The CDR3 region has the DNA TGTGCCAGCACCCCATTCGGCCTAGAACATTACAATGAGCAGTTCTTC. Translating it yields CASTPFGLEHYNEQFF.

The V and J genes are TRBV27 and TRBJ1-6; no clear D. V lost 6 bases and J 11 bases, leaving 14 bases between the germline ends. CDR3 length: 13 residues. CDR1 MNHEY and CDR2 SMNVEV come from the germline V gene (reference sequence). This CDR3 is CASSQAIRAPLHF. The CDR3 DNA reads as TGTGCCAGCAGCCAAGCCATCCGGGCACCCCTCCACTTT.

A few counts support this clonotype. The V gene is TRBV7-9, the J gene TRBJ1-2; no definite D call. V lost 1 base and J 3 bases, leaving 12 bases between the germline ends. The length of the CDR3 is 15 residues. Germline loops: CDR1 SEHNR, CDR2 FQNEAQ (reference sequence). The CDR3 DNA sequence: TGTGCCAGCAGCTTAGGTACGCGGTCCGACTATGGCTACACCTTC. Its translation is CASSLGTRSDYGYTF.